This T cell receptor (beta chain) comes out of a study of early T cells in non-severe SARS-CoV-2 infection (dated by TCRdb to the early 2020s). Broadly, across the study: TCR sequencing used bulk RNA from unsorted whole blood, so alpha and beta chains could not be paired. On the study overall, not on this receptor specifically: Matching against VDJdb was skewed toward anti-spike CD8 responses, likely underestimated virus-specific expansions, and missed private and CD4 specificities.

Concerning this clonotype itself: It lacks a known antigen. Per-base quality was not reported, and no clone a single base away is much larger than it.

Libraries were made using 5' RACE. Sequencing used a NextSeq 500. The TCR library protocol attached unique molecular identifiers to individual cDNA molecules to correct for sequencing error and PCR bias. Sequencing covered both TCR alpha and beta chains, and within each sample the abundances of alpha and beta sequences were tightly co-correlated. The authors' analysis ran thus. Decombinator V4 was used to annotate the V gene, J gene and CDR3 of the TCR sequences. TCRs were defined as expanded if a significant change between any two time points was detected under a Poisson model with p below 0.0001. Abundances of TCRs were expressed as counts per million after normalisation to the total number of TCRs sequenced in each sample. TRAV1-2 paired with TRAJ12, TRAJ20 or TRAJ33 defined MAIT TCRs, while TRAV10 paired with TRAJ18 defined iNKT TCRs. VDJdb, accessed 1 November 2021, was searched for CMV, EBV and SARS-CoV-2 annotated TCRs, excluding TCRs annotated for multiple antigens. The raw public data were reprocessed by TCRdb itself: fastp quality trimming at Q25, MiXCR clonotype calling, in-frame beta chains only. Identical CDR3 protein sequences are pooled into one entry, listed with their most common genes and DNA. TCRdb assigned the V and J calls; the authors' analysis was not used. The sample yields 71,000 or so distinct CDR3 sequences; 12% to 15% were counted once. The ten largest clones take up over 12% of the sample.

V and J lose 4 bases and 4 bases, and a span of 6 bases separates them. The germline V gene supplies CDR1 SQVTM and CDR2 ANQGSEA. Measured from the cysteine to the phenylalanine, the CDR3 is 11 residues long. Only the CDR3 portion is preserved as DNA: 33 bases, with reading frame beginning at the first base. This was a case-control study nested in a cohort of healthcare workers in London, UK, who had nasopharyngeal swab PCR tests and blood samples taken every week. Healthcare workers were recruited during the week of the UK lockdown, between 23 and 31 March 2020, and followed weekly for up to roughly 15 weeks.

The chain uses TRBV29-1 and TRBJ2-3, with the D gene uncertain. The sequencing input was whole blood. The source is an adult who was a healthcare worker with PCR-confirmed SARS-CoV-2 infection or an uninfected control (not recorded which). For the CDR3, the sequence is CSVALADTQYF. DNA sequence: TGCAGCGTTGCTCTAGCAGATACGCAGTATTTT.